The rows below give T cell receptor beta chains drawn from one sample of a study of OX40 agonist ivuxolimab in advanced cancers. Some clones are missing from TCRdb's copy, which holds only in-frame ones; the method was immunoSEQ multiplex PCR. The sample shows about 73,000 clones, approximately 89% of them seen only once. This specimen consisted of CD4+ or CD8+ T cells sorted from blood, obtained in a trial of the OX40 agonist ivuxolimab. The receptors here all came from an adult with an advanced solid tumor such as melanoma, head and neck, liver or kidney cancer. CDR3s include the opening cysteine and the closing phenylalanine or tryptophan. The order of the fields is V gene, J gene, D gene, clone size, CDR3 protein, CDR3 DNA. D genes are given only for firm matches. Not all rows give a size; the values are once, few, many and, for expanded clones, a class.

v_gene: TRBV9
j_gene: TRBJ2-5
d_gene: TRBD2
abundance: -
CDR3aa: CASSRGLAGGETQYF
CDR3nt: TGTGCCAGCAGCAGGGGACTAGCGGGGGGTGAGACCCAGTACTTC

v_gene: TRBV7-2
j_gene: TRBJ2-1
d_gene: TRBD2
abundance: -
CDR3aa: CASSDAPGLGGNNEQFF
CDR3nt: TGTGCCAGCAGCGATGCACCGGGACTAGGGGGGAACAATGAGCAGTTCTTC

v_gene: TRBV19
j_gene: TRBJ2-7
d_gene: TRBD2
abundance: -
CDR3aa: CASSSGTSGNYEQYF
CDR3nt: TGTGCCAGTAGTAGCGGGACTAGCGGAAACTACGAGCAGTACTTC

v_gene: TRBV5-5
j_gene: TRBJ1-1
d_gene: -
abundance: -
CDR3aa: CASSRDKADTEAFF
CDR3nt: TGTGCCAGCAGCAGGGACAAGGCGGACACTGAAGCTTTCTTT

v_gene: TRBV10-3
j_gene: TRBJ2-3
d_gene: -
abundance: -
CDR3aa: CASRGPEGPDTQYF
CDR3nt: TGTGCCAGCAGGGGACCAGAGGGCCCAGATACGCAGTATTTT

v_gene: TRBV5-1
j_gene: TRBJ2-2
d_gene: TRBD1
abundance: few
CDR3aa: CASSLATGGWTGELFF
CDR3nt: TGCGCCAGCAGCTTGGCGACAGGGGGTTGGACCGGGGAGCTGTTTTTT

v_gene: TRBV28
j_gene: TRBJ2-2
d_gene: TRBD1
abundance: -
CDR3aa: CASSVPGQGANGELFF
CDR3nt: TGTGCCAGCAGTGTCCCGGGACAGGGGGCGAACGGGGAGCTGTTTTTT

v_gene: TRBV7-9
j_gene: TRBJ1-5
d_gene: -
abundance: -
CDR3aa: CASSLSSNQPQHF
CDR3nt: TGTGCCAGCAGCTTGTCGAGCAATCAGCCCCAGCATTTT

v_gene: TRBV2
j_gene: TRBJ2-7
d_gene: TRBD2
abundance: -
CDR3aa: CATTRGGAYEQYF
CDR3nt: TGTGCCACGACTCGGGGGGGGGCCTACGAGCAGTACTTC

v_gene: TRBV6-5
j_gene: TRBJ2-3
d_gene: TRBD2
abundance: -
CDR3aa: CASTRAGVSDTQYF
CDR3nt: TGTGCCAGCACCCGAGCGGGAGTGTCAGATACGCAGTATTTT

v_gene: TRBV30
j_gene: TRBJ2-2
d_gene: TRBD1
abundance: -
CDR3aa: CAWRGGQSNTGELFF
CDR3nt: TGTGCCTGGAGAGGGGGACAGTCGAACACCGGGGAGCTGTTTTTT

v_gene: TRBV27
j_gene: TRBJ2-7
d_gene: TRBD1
abundance: -
CDR3aa: CASSQDRGQYYEQYF
CDR3nt: TGTGCCAGCAGCCAAGACAGGGGCCAATACTACGAGCAGTACTTC

v_gene: TRBV18
j_gene: TRBJ1-5
d_gene: TRBD1
abundance: -
CDR3aa: CASSGTGDGNQPQHF
CDR3nt: TGTGCCAGCTCAGGGACAGGTGACGGCAATCAGCCCCAGCATTTT

v_gene: TRBV6-5
j_gene: TRBJ1-5
d_gene: -
abundance: -
CDR3aa: CASSSRLKAGNQPQHF
CDR3nt: TGTGCCAGCAGTTCTCGCCTAAAGGCGGGCAATCAGCCCCAGCATTTT

v_gene: TRBV30
j_gene: TRBJ1-4
d_gene: -
abundance: few
CDR3aa: CAWSSGRGEKLFF
CDR3nt: TGTGCCTGGAGTTCTGGCAGGGGCGAAAAACTGTTTTTT

v_gene: TRBV30
j_gene: TRBJ2-6
d_gene: -
abundance: -
CDR3aa: CAWGSGANVLTF
CDR3nt: TGTGCCTGGGGGTCTGGGGCCAACGTCCTGACTTTC

v_gene: TRBV9
j_gene: TRBJ2-2
d_gene: -
abundance: -
CDR3aa: CASSPWGSGANTGELFF
CDR3nt: TGTGCCAGCAGCCCCTGGGGCTCCGGAGCTAACACCGGGGAGCTGTTTTTT

v_gene: TRBV30
j_gene: TRBJ1-6
d_gene: TRBD1
abundance: -
CDR3aa: CAWSTGKYYNSPLHF
CDR3nt: TGTGCCTGGTCGACAGGGAAATACTATAATTCACCCCTCCACTTT

v_gene: TRBV6-6
j_gene: TRBJ1-2
d_gene: -
abundance: -
CDR3aa: CASRQTKGHGYTF
CDR3nt: TGTGCCAGCCGACAGACGAAGGGCCATGGCTACACCTTC

v_gene: TRBV10-2
j_gene: TRBJ1-2
d_gene: TRBD1
abundance: -
CDR3aa: CASRGQEGYGYTF
CDR3nt: TGCGCCAGCAGGGGACAGGAGGGGTATGGCTACACCTTC

v_gene: TRBV2
j_gene: TRBJ1-2
d_gene: -
abundance: -
CDR3aa: CASPLRGAGAGYTF
CDR3nt: TGTGCCAGCCCTCTAAGGGGGGCCGGGGCCGGCTACACCTTC

v_gene: TRBV28
j_gene: TRBJ2-7
d_gene: TRBD1
abundance: -
CDR3aa: CASSYSGTGYEQYF
CDR3nt: TGTGCCAGCAGTTATTCCGGGACAGGCTACGAGCAGTACTTC

v_gene: TRBV6-5
j_gene: TRBJ2-3
d_gene: TRBD1
abundance: -
CDR3aa: CASSYRDRGTDTQYF
CDR3nt: TGTGCCAGCAGTTACCGGGACAGGGGCACAGATACGCAGTATTTT

v_gene: TRBV7-2
j_gene: TRBJ2-7
d_gene: TRBD2
abundance: -
CDR3aa: CASSLTGPASGGSYEQYF
CDR3nt: TGTGCCAGCAGCTTAACCGGTCCGGCTAGCGGGGGATCCTACGAGCAGTACTTC

v_gene: TRBV19
j_gene: TRBJ2-1
d_gene: -
abundance: once
CDR3aa: CASSFRTVRSYNEQFF
CDR3nt: TGTGCCAGTAGTTTTAGGACGGTTAGATCTTACAATGAGCAGTTCTTC

v_gene: TRBV15
j_gene: TRBJ2-7
d_gene: TRBD1
abundance: -
CDR3aa: CATSRVVGTGTGEQYF
CDR3nt: TGTGCCACCAGCAGAGTTGTCGGGACAGGGACGGGCGAGCAGTACTTC